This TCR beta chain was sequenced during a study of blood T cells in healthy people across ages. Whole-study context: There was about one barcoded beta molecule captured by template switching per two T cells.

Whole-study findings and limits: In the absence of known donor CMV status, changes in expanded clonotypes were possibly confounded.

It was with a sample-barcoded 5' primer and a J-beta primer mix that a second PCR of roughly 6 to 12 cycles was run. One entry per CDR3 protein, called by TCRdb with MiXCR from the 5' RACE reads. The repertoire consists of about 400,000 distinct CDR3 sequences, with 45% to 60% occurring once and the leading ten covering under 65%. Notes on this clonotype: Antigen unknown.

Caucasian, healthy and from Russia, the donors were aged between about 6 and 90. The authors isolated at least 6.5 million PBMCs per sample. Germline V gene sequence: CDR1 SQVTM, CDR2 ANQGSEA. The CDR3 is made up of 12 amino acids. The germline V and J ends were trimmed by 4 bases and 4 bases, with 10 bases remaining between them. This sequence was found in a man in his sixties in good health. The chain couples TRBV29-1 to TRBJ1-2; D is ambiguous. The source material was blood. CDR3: CSVGGDVYGYTF. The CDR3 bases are TGCAGCGTTGGAGGCGACGTCTATGGCTACACCTTC.